The clone carrying this T cell receptor beta chain has just a few counts. In the same sample, other DNA sequences code for this CDR3. The data were taken from a study of shared clonotypes between healthy human individuals. Germline V gives CDR1 SEHNR, CDR2 FQNEAQ (reference sequence). J was trimmed by 5 bases and V by 5 bases; bases with no gene match: 3. The CDR3 has 14 residues. Profiling relied on immunoSEQ multiplex PCR, and the TCRdb table lists in-frame clones only, not all of them. The top ten hold about 1.8% of the sample, which has some 630,000 clones, more than 70% seen once. The TCR sequence derives from a woman in her thirties in good health. This chain joins TRBV7-9 and TRBJ1-3; 10 bases map to TRBD1. The sequenced material came from memory CD4+ T cells sorted from blood. The subset is: CD45RA-negative fraction. The CDR3 sequence is CASSLGQGRNTIYF. DNA for the CDR3: TGTGCCAGCAGCCTGGGACAGGGGCGAAACACCATATATTTT. Looking up the rest from reference TRBV7-9 and TRBJ1-3 gives the full variable domain: DTGVSQNPRHKITKRGQNVTFRCDPISEHNRLYWYRQTLGQGPEFLTYFQNEAQLEKSRLLSDRFSAERPKGSFSTLEIQRTEQGDSAMYLCASSLGQGRNTIYFGEGSWLTVV.